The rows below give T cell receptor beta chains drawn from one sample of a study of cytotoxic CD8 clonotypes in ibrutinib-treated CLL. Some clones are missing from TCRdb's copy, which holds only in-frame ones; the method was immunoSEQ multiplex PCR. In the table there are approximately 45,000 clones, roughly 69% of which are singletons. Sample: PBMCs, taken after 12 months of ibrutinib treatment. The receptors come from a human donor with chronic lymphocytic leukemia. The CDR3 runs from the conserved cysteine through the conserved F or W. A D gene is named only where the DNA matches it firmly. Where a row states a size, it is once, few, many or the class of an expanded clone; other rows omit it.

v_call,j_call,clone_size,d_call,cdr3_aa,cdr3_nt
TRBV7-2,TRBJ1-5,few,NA,CASSFEGTPQHF,TGTGCCAGCAGCTTCGAGGGGACGCCCCAGCATTTT
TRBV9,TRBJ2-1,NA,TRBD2,CASSPDQLADREQFF,TGTGCCAGCAGCCCAGACCAGCTAGCGGATAGGGAGCAGTTCTTC
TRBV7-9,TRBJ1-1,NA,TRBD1,CASSLDMTGGNTEAFF,TGTGCCAGCAGCTTAGACATGACAGGGGGGAACACTGAAGCTTTCTTT
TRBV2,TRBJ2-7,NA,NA,CASKGGRGYEQYF,TGTGCCAGCAAAGGGGGACGAGGGTACGAGCAGTACTTC
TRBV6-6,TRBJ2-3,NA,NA,CASSQDRRTDTQYF,TGTGCCAGCAGCCAAGACAGGCGGACAGATACGCAGTATTTT
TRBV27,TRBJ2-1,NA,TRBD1,CASSPGTGVFYNEQFF,TGTGCCAGCAGTCCCGGGACAGGGGTCTTTTACAATGAGCAGTTCTTC
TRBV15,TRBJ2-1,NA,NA,CATRTDSGSSYNEQFF,TGTGCCACGCGCACCGATAGCGGTAGCTCCTACAATGAGCAGTTCTTC
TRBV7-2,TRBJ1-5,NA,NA,CASSHGDQPQHF,TGTGCCAGCAGCCACGGGGATCAGCCCCAGCATTTT
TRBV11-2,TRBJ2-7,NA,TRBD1,CASSPTRTGNGEQYF,TGTGCCAGCAGCCCCACCAGGACAGGGAATGGCGAGCAGTACTTC
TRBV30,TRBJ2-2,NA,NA,CAWSDFKGQDTGELFF,TGTGCCTGGAGTGACTTTAAGGGGCAAGACACCGGGGAGCTGTTTTTT
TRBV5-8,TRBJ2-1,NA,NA,CASSLRNEQFF,TGTGCCAGCAGCTTGAGGAATGAGCAGTTCTTC
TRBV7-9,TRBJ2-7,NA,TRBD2,CASSPERLAGGPSYEQYF,TGTGCCAGCAGCCCTGAGCGACTAGCGGGAGGGCCCTCCTACGAGCAGTACTTC
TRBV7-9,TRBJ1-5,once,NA,CASSLSGGQPQHF,TGTGCCAGCAGCTTATCAGGTGGCCAGCCCCAGCATTTT
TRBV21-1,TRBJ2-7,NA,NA,CASSVQHEQYF,TGTGCCAGCAGCGTTCAACACGAGCAGTACTTC
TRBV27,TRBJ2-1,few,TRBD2,CASGAGTSVNEQFF,TGTGCCAGCGGGGCCGGGACTAGCGTCAATGAGCAGTTCTTC
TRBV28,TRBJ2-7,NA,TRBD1,CASSSTYRDRTQYF,TGTGCCAGCAGTTCAACGTACCGGGACAGGACGCAGTACTTC
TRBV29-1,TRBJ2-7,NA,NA,CSAGQIGNEQYF,TGCAGCGCAGGACAGATAGGAAACGAGCAGTACTTC